This entry lists 8 T cell receptor beta chains sequenced from one sample in a study of cytomegalovirus exposure and HLA in healthy donors. Primers included in the PCR were 60 Vbeta and 13 Jbeta primers. Assay: immunoSEQ multiplex PCR; the TCRdb copy retains only in-frame clones and omits some. The sample holds more than 150,000 clones, more than 75% seen once. Sequenced material: PBMCs. These receptors were collected from a woman younger than 35 in good health and CMV-seronegative.

This clone was detected only once. V is TRBV29-1 and J is TRBJ2-7, with 8 positions matching TRBD1. Trimming cost V 4 bases and J 7 bases; bases outside gene matches: 12. Germline V gene data show CDR1 as SQVTM and CDR2 as ANQGSEA. CDR3 length: 14 residues. The CDR3 spells CSVVPTGDLLEQYF. DNA for the CDR3: TGCAGCGTTGTCCCGACAGGGGACTTATTGGAGCAGTACTTC.

This chain joins TRBV21-1 and TRBJ2-5; whether TRBD1, the table's D call, matches the DNA was not checked. TRBV21-1 is designated a pseudogene. The CDR3 sequence is 15 residues long. For the CDR3, the DNA is TGTGCCAGCAGCATTGGTGGCCCCAACCAAGAGACCCAGTACTTC. Its protein is CASSIGGPNQETQYF.

This chain uses TRBV19 with TRBJ1-4, with TRBD1 as a possible D gene (6 bases). This CDR3 is 15 amino acids long. Trimming cost V 5 bases and J 8 bases, with 18 bases left between them. Germline V lookup: CDR1 LNHDA, CDR2 SQIVND (reference sequence). The CDR3 nucleotides read TGTGCCAGTAGTCCCTGGGGGGGGGCGGAAGAAAAACTGTTTTTT. Encoded protein: CASSPWGGAEEKLFF.

The chain links TRBV30 to TRBJ2-7; D is ambiguous. In germline, CDR1 is GTSNPN, CDR2 SVGIG (reference sequence). This CDR3 comprises 13 residues. V lost 5 bases to trimming and J lost 0 bases, with 11 bases between them. This CDR3 reads CAWFPRGSYEQYF. The CDR3 region has the DNA TGTGCCTGGTTCCCGAGAGGCTCCTACGAGCAGTACTTC. The full variable domain, with the rest looked up from reference TRBV30 and TRBJ2-7, is SQTIHQWPATLVQPVGSPLSLECTVEGTSNPNLYWYRQAAGRGLQLLFYSVGIGQISSEVPQNLSASRPQDRQFILSSKKLLLSDSGFYLCAWFPRGSYEQYFGPGTRLTVT.

The V gene is TRBV7-5, the J gene TRBJ2-7; TRBD2, the table's D call, was not compared with the DNA. TRBV7-5 is a recognized pseudogene. The CDR3 has 17 residues. CDR3 coding DNA: TGTGCCAGAAGCTCGAGCCTGGGAGGGGAGAGGTCCTACGAGCAGTACTTC. Protein: CARSSSLGGERSYEQYF.

This clone was recorded once. The chain joins TRBV5-5 to TRBJ1-5; TRBD1 is a possible D gene (5 bases). Germline assignment: CDR1 SGHKS and CDR2 YYEKEE (reference sequence). The CDR3 sequence is 15 residues long. The V end was cut by 0 bases, the J end by 1 base, with 8 bases between. CDR3 coding DNA: TGTGCCAGCAGCTTGGATCCAGGGAGCAATCAGCCCCAGCATTTT. Its protein is CASSLDPGSNQPQHF.

The chain employs TRBV30 and TRBJ2-7; 8 bases fit TRBD2. This CDR3 contains 16 residues. Germline CDR1 GTSNPN, CDR2 SVGIG (reference sequence). V lost 2 bases and J lost 0; bases outside the gene matches: 9. CDR3 loop: CAWSFSGTASSYEQYF. In DNA form, the CDR3 reads TGTGCCTGGAGTTTTAGCGGGACCGCGAGCTCCTACGAGCAGTACTTC.

J is TRBJ2-1 and V is TRBV19; the D gene is possibly TRBD1 (5 bases). This CDR3 is built from 17 residues. Germline loops: CDR1 LNHDA, CDR2 SQIVND (reference sequence). The V and J ends lost 1 base and 6 bases respectively, with 19 bases between them. This chain's CDR3 is CASSIVWALAQGNEQFF. The CDR3 bases are TGTGCCAGTAGTATAGTGTGGGCGCTTGCTCAGGGCAATGAGCAGTTCTTC.